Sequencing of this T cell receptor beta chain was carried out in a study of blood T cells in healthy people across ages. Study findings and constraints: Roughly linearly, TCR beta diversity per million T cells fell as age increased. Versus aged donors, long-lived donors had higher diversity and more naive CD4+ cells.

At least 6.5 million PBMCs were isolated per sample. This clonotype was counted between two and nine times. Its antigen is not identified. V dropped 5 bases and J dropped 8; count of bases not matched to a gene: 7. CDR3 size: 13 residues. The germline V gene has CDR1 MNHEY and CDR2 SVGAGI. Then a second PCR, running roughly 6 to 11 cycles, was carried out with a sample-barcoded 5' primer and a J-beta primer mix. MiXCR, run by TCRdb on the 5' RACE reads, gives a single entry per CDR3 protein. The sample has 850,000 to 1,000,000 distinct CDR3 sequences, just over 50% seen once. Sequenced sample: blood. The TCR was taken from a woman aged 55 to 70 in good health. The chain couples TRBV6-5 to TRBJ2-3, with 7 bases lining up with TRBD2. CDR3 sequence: CASSALGGGTQYF. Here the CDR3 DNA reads TGTGCCAGCAGTGCTTTGGGGGGGGGTACGCAGTATTTT.